The present T cell receptor (beta chain) was sequenced within a study of blood T cell repertoires in COVID-19 (dated by TCRdb to about 2020). For context, the study as a whole: Collaborator samples came from the United States, Italy and Spain and covered acute and convalescent phases of COVID-19. The prospective study material was composed of cDNA or gDNA derived from T cells, B-cell-depleted T cells, or PBMCs. The dataset comprised deeply sampled blood TCRbeta repertoires from subjects exposed to, actively infected with, or recovered from COVID-19. A freely available public database, intended as a resource for researchers studying the immune response to SARS-CoV-2, is where the repertoires were released. Samples were obtained from the ongoing ImmuneRACE study (first 160 participants) and from 950 to 1,500 subjects provided by 6 global collaborators. The sample metadata nearly always contained a de-identified subject ID, COVID-19 status, age in years and sex. Where available, HLA class I and class II types were obtained from metadata supplied by the sample provider rather than from assay-based typing.

The collaborating institutions used their own protocols to collect whole blood in K2EDTA tubes. For TCRbeta analysis, collaborators shipped samples as frozen whole blood, isolated PBMCs, or DNA extracted from either of those sample types. Here is what the overall study found, with its caveats: Clinical and demographic metadata were provided uncurated, with the amount varying by source and participant.

CDR1 and CDR2 were assigned from the germline V gene as SGHNT and YENEEA. V was cut back by 2 bases and J by 5 bases, leaving a gap of 9 bases between them. From its cysteine to its phenylalanine, the CDR3 spans 13 amino acids. Just CDR3 DNA is preserved here, 39 bases in frame from base 1. TCRbeta CDR3 regions were amplified from genomic DNA using the immunoSEQ Assay, a bias-controlled multiplex PCR. In the authors' own workflow: Within the assay, amplification of reference gene primers was used to estimate how many nucleated cells each sample contained. To quantify the absolute abundance of each unique TCRbeta CDR3 rearrangement, sequence reads were collapsed and filtered. For each sample, productive Simpson clonality was calculated by taking the square root of Simpson's diversity index across productive rearrangements. The immuneACCESS repertoire file appears here via TCRdb, limited to in-frame rearrangements. These files lack a portion of the clones; in checked studies, under half of the deficit traces to unresolved V genes, and the cause of the others is not known. The V and J calls and clone size were taken over from that table, and D and trimming were inferred from the DNA. For this sample the table gives about 16,000 clones, of which more than 85% were detected only once. Roughly 14% of the sample rests with the top ten.

Comments on this clone: Its antigen is still unknown. No base quality values were provided; no much bigger clone lies one nucleotide off.

The clonotype was recovered from a human donor in a cohort sampled during active COVID-19. The V and J genes are TRBV11-3 and TRBJ2-5; possibly the D gene is TRBD1, per 6 matching bases. Sequencing was performed on peripheral blood. The bases read TGTGCCAGCAGCTTAAACAGGGTTGAGACCCAGTACTTC. It encodes CASSLNRVETQYF.